The clone carrying this TCR beta chain was observed a single time. What it binds is not known. The primer mix had 60 Vbeta and 13 Jbeta primers. Original processing notes: In a later analysis, of about 80 million unique beta chains, approximately 10 million appeared in at least two donors. Libraries were prepared by immunoSEQ multiplex PCR; TCRdb keeps only in-frame clonotypes and omits some of them. V and J calls and clone size are as listed in that table; D and trimming were resolved from the DNA. The sample contains fewer than 90,000 clones, less than 75% of which appear only once. The data were obtained in a study of cytomegalovirus exposure and HLA in healthy donors. Study results and caveats: In a later analysis, specific HLA alleles were associated with 15,000 or so TCR beta sequences at a 0.05 false discovery rate. Near-uniform donor sequencing depth was presumed by presence/absence analyses. V- and J-gene trimming of TCR beta was linked (in a later analysis) to a missense DCLRE1C variant.

Looked up from germline, CDR1 is SGHRS and CDR2 is YFSETQ. V lost 4 bases to trimming and J lost 7 bases; unmatched junction nucleotides: 8. This CDR3 is built from 15 residues. The receptor's source is a man in his forties in good health and CMV-seropositive. This chain uses TRBV5-1 with TRBJ1-2; 12 bases map to TRBD1. The sample was PBMCs. CDR3 sequence reads: CASSRGDRGPSGYTF. The CDR3 DNA reads TGCGCCAGCAGCCGGGGGGACAGGGGGCCGAGTGGCTACACCTTC.